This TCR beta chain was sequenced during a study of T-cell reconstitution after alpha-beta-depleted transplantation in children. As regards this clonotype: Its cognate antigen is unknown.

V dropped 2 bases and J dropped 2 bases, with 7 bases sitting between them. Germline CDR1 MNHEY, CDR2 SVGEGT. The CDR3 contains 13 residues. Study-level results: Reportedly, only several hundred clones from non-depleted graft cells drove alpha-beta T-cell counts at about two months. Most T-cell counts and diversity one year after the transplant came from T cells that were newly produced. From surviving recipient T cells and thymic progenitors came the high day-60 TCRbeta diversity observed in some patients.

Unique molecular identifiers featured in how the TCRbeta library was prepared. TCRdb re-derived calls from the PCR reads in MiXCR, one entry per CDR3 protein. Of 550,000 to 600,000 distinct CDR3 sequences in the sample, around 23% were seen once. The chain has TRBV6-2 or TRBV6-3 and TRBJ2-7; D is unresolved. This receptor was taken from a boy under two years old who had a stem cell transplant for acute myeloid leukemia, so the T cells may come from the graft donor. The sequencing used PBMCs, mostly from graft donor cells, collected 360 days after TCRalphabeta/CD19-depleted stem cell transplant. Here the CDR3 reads CASSYMDAYEQYV. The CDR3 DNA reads TGTGCCAGCAGTTACATGGACGCCTACGAGCAGTACGTC.